This T cell receptor beta chain was sequenced in a study of blood T cells in healthy people across ages. With V trimmed by 7 bases and J by 11 bases, 23 bases remained unmatched. The CDR3 runs to 17 residues. CDR1 and CDR2 (germline): SQVTM, ANQGSEA. Next came a second PCR, run for about 7 to 12 cycles, which used a sample-barcoded 5' primer along with a J-beta primer mix. In TCRdb, the 5' RACE reads were re-called with MiXCR into one record per CDR3 protein. The sample consists of 1.5 million to 2 million distinct CDR3 sequences, roughly 27% of them appearing once. V is TRBV29-1 and J is TRBJ2-5; 12 positions match TRBD2. Sequencing was done on a sample of blood. The sequence was obtained from a woman aged 25 to 39 in good health. The CDR3 coding sequence is TGCAGCGCCAACGGTCGGACTAGCGGGATACGTAACAATGAGCAGTACTTC. Translation gives CSANGRTSGIRNNEQYF.